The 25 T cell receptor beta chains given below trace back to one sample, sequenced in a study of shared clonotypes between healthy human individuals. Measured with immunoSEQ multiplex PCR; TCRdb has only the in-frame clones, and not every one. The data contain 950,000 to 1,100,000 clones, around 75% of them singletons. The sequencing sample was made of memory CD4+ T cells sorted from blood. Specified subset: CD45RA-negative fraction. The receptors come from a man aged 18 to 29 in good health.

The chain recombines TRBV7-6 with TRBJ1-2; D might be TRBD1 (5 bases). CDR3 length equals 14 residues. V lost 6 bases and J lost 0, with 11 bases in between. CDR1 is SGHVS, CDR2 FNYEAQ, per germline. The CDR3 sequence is CASSSLGPNYGYTF. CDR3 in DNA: TGTGCCAGCAGTTCCCTGGGACCTAACTATGGCTACACCTTC.

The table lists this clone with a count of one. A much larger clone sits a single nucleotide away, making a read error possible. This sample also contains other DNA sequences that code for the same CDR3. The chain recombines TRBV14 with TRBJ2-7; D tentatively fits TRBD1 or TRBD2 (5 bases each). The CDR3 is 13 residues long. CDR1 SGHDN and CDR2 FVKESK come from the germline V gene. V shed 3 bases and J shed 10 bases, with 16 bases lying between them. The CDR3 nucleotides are TGTGCCAGCAGCCAGGAACTCCGGGGCGAACAGTACTTC. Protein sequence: CASSQELRGEQYF.

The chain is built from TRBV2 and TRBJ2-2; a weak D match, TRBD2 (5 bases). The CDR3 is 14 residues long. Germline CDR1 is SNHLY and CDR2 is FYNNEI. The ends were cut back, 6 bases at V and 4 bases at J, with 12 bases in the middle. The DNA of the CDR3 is TGTGCCAGCAGGGGTATCGAGGGCACCGGGGAGCTGTTTTTT. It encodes CASRGIEGTGELFF. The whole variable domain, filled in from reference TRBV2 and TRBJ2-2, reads EPEVTQTPSHQVTQMGQEVILRCVPISNHLYFYWYRQILGQKVEFLVSFYNNEISEKSEIFDDQFSVERPDGSNFTLKIRSTKLEDSAMYFCASRGIEGTGELFFGEGSRLTVL.

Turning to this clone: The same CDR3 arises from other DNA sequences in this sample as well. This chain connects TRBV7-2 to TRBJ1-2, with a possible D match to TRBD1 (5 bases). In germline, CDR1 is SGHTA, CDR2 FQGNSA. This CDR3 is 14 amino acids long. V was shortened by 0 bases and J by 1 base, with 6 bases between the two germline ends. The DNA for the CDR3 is TGTGCCAGCAGCTTAGCCAGGGATAACTATGGCTACACCTTC. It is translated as CASSLARDNYGYTF. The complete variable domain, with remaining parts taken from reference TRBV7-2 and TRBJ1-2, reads GAGVSQSPSNKVTEKGKDVELRCDPISGHTALYWYRQSLGQGLEFLIYFQGNSAPDKSGLPSDRFSAERTGGSVSTLTIQRTQQEDSAVYLCASSLARDNYGYTFGSGTRLTVV.

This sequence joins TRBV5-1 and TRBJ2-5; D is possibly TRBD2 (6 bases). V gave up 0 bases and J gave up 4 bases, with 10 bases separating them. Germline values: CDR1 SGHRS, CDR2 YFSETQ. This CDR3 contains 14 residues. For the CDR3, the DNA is TGCGCCAGCAGCTTGGAGATGGGGGGAGAGACCCAGTACTTC. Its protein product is CASSLEMGGETQYF.

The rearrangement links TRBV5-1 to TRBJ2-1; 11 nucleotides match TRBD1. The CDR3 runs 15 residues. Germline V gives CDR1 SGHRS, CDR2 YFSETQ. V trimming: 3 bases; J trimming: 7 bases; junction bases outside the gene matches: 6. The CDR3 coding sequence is TGCGCCAGCAGCTCCCCGGGACAGGGGGTAAATGAGCAGTTCTTC. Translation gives CASSSPGQGVNEQFF.

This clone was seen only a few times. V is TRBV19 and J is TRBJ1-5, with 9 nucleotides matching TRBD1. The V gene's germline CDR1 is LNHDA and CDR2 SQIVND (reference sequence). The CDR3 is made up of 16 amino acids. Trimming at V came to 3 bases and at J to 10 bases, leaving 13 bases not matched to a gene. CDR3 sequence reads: CASSMGQGGAFRPQHF. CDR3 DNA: TGTGCCAGTAGTATGGGACAGGGTGGAGCGTTTCGCCCCCAGCATTTT.

The CDR3 sequence: CSVADSFTEAFF. CDR3 DNA sequence: TGCAGCGTTGCGGACAGTTTCACTGAAGCTTTCTTT. V usage is TRBV29-1 and J usage is TRBJ1-1; D possibly corresponds to TRBD1 (6 bases). The V and J ends lost 4 bases and 4 bases respectively, with 10 bases between them. The CDR3 sequence is 12 residues long. Germline-derived CDR1 and CDR2 are SQVTM and ANQGSEA.

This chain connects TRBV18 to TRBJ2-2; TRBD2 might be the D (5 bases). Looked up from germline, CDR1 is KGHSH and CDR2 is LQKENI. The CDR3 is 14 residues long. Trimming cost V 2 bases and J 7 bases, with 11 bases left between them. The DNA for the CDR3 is TGTGCCAGCTCACCAGAGGCCGCGGGCGGGGAGCTGTTTTTT. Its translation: CASSPEAAGGELFF.

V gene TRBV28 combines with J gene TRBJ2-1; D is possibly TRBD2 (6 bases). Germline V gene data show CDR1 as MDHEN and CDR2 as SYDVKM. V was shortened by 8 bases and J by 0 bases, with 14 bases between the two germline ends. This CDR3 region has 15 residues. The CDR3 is CASGSGDHSYNEQFF. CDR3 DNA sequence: TGTGCCAGCGGGTCGGGGGACCACTCCTACAATGAGCAGTTCTTC.

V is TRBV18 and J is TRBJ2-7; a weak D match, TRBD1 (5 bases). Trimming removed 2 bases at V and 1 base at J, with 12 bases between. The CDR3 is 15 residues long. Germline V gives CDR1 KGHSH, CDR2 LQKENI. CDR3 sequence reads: CASSPVAGLSYEQYF. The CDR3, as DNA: TGTGCCAGCTCACCAGTCGCAGGGTTGTCCTACGAGCAGTACTTC.

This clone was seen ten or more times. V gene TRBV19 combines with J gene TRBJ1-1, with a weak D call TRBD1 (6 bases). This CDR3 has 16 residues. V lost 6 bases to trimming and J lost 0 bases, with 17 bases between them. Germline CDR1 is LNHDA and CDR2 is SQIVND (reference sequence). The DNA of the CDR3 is TGTGCCAGTAGCCCGGGGGGCCTGTCAATGAACACTGAAGCTTTCTTT. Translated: CASSPGGLSMNTEAFF.

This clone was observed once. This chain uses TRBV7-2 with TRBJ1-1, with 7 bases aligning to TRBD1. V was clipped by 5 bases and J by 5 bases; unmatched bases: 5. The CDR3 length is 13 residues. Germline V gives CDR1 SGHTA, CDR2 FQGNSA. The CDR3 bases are TGTGCCAGCAGCCCACAGGGGATGACTGAAGCTTTCTTT. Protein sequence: CASSPQGMTEAFF.

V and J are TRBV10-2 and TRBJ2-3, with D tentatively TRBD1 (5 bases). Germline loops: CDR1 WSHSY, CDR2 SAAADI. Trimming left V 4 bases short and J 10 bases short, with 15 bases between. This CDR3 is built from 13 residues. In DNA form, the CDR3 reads TGCGCCAGCAGTGTTGTGGCTGGGGCGGCGCAGTATTTT. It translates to CASSVVAGAAQYF.

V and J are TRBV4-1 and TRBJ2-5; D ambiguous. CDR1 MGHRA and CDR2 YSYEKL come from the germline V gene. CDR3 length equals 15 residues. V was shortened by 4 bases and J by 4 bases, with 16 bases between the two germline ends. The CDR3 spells CASSPTSFGRETQYF. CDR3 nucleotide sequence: TGCGCCAGCAGCCCTACGTCTTTCGGACGAGAGACCCAGTACTTC.

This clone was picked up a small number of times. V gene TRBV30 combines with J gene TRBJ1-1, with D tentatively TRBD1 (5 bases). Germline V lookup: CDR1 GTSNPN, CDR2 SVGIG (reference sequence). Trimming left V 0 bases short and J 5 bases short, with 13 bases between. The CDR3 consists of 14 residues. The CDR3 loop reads CAWSVTQGITEAFF. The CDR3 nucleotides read TGTGCCTGGAGTGTTACCCAGGGAATAACTGAAGCTTTCTTT.

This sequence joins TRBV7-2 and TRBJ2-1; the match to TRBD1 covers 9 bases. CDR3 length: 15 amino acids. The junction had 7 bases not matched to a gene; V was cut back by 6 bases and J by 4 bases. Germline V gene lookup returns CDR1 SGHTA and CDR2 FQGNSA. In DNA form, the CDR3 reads TGTGCCAGCAGAATACCGGGACAGGGTTACAATGAGCAGTTCTTC. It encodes CASRIPGQGYNEQFF.

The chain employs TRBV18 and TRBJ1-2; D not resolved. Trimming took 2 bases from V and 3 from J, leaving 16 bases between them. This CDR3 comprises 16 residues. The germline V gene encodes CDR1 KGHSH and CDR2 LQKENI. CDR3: CASSPAVRQSDYGYTF. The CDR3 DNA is TGTGCCAGCTCACCAGCCGTCAGGCAGAGCGACTATGGCTACACCTTC.

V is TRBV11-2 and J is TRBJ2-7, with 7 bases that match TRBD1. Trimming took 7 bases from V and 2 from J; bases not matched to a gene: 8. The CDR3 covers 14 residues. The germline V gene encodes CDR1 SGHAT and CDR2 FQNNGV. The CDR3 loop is CASTADRVTYEQYF. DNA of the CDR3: TGTGCCAGCACCGCCGACAGGGTTACCTACGAGCAGTACTTC.

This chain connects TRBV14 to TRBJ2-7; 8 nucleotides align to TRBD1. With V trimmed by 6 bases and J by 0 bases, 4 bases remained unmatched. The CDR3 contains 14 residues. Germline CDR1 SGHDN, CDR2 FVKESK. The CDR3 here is CASSLQGASYEQYF. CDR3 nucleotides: TGTGCCAGCAGTCTTCAGGGGGCCTCCTACGAGCAGTACTTC.

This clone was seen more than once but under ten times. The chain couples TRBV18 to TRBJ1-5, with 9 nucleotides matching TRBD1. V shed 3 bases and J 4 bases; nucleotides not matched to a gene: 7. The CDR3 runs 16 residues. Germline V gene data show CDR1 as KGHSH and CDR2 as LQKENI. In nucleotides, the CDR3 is TGTGCCAGCTCACCTGCCCCGACAGGGGGTAATCAGCCCCAGCATTTT. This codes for CASSPAPTGGNQPQHF.

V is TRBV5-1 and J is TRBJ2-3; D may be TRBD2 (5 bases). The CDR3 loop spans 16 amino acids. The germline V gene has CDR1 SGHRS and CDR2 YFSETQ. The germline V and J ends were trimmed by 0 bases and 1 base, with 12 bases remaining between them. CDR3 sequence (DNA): TGCGCCAGCAGCTTGGCCCCAGCGGACCGCACAGATACGCAGTATTTT. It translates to CASSLAPADRTDTQYF.

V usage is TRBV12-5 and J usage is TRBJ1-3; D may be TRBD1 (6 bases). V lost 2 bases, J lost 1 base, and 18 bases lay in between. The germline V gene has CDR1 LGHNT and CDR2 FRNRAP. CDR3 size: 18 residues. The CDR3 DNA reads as TGTGCTAGTGGTTTGAGCCTACAGGGACGATTATCTGGAAACACCATATATTTT. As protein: CASGLSLQGRLSGNTIYF.

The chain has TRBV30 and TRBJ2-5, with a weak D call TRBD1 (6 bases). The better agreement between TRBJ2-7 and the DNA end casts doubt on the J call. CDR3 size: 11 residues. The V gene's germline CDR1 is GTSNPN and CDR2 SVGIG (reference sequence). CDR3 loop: CAWSDRDEQYF. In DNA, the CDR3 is TGTGCCTGGAGTGACAGGGACGAGCAGTACTTC.

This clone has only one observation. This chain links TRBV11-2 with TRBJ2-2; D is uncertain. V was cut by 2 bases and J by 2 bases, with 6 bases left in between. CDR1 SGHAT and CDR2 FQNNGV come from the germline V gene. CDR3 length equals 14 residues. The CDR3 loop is CASSLLGNTGELFF. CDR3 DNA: TGTGCCAGCAGCTTACTAGGAAACACCGGGGAGCTGTTTTTT.